This T cell receptor (beta chain) is from a study of T cell responses to AZD1222 COVID-19 vaccine. Libraries were prepared by immunoSEQ multiplex PCR; TCRdb keeps only in-frame clonotypes and omits some of them. This sample has about 140,000 clones, with more than 85% found just once. The count of this clone is one. CDR1 and CDR2 (germline): MNHEY, SMNVEV (reference sequence). J was trimmed by 5 bases and V by 3 bases; bases with no gene match: 18. The CDR3 has 18 residues. The chain is built from TRBV27 and TRBJ1-1, with 7 bases lining up with TRBD1. The starting material was peripheral blood, obtained on day 0 of AZD1222 vaccination. The TCR originated in an adult in good health. CDR3 bases: TGTGCCAGCAGTTTGACTGGGACAGCAATATCCCTAAAGACTGAAGCTTTCTTT. Its translation: CASSLTGTAISLKTEAFF.